This is a list of T cell receptor beta chains from one sample in a study of regulatory T cells in long-lasting Graves disease. MiXCR, applied by TCRdb to the multiplex PCR reads, yields one record per CDR3 protein. The data contain about 430,000 distinct CDR3 sequences, around a fifth of them singletons. The sample was peripheral blood mononuclear cells (PBMCs), taken when the disease was refractory, from a patient treated with antithyroid drugs. The receptors stem from a female donor with Graves disease. The CDR3 runs from the conserved cysteine through the conserved F or W. Each record gives: J gene, D gene, clone size, V gene, CDR3 protein, CDR3 DNA. D genes are given only for firm matches. Clone size is stated in some rows and not others, as once, few, many or a class when expanded.

>TRBJ2-7|.|few|TRBV3-1
CASSEPGTFYEQYF
TGTGCCAGCAGTGAACCCGGGACTTTCTACGAGCAGTACTTC
>TRBJ1-5|.|many|TRBV28
CASSPGDGKLGNQPQHF
TGTGCCAGCAGTCCCGGAGACGGTAAATTGGGCAATCAGCCCCAGCATTTT
>TRBJ1-3|.|.|TRBV28
CASSPRTGLSGNTIYF
TGTGCCAGCAGTCCGCGGACGGGCCTCTCTGGAAACACCATATATTTT
>TRBJ1-2|.|.|TRBV5-1
CASSLGGDSSYGYTF
TGCGCCAGCAGCTTGGGGGGAGATTCAAGCTATGGCTACACCTTC
>TRBJ2-5|.|.|TRBV20-1
CSARTPSSLQTQYF
TGCAGTGCTAGAACTCCTTCATCCCTCCAGACCCAGTACTTC
>TRBJ1-1|.|.|TRBV15
CATSRVEGQGRAFF
TGTGCCACCAGCAGAGTAGAAGGGCAGGGTCGGGCTTTCTTT
>TRBJ2-5|.|.|TRBV11-2
CASSLDRGGQTQYF
TGTGCCAGCAGCTTAGATCGGGGTGGGCAGACCCAGTACTTC
>TRBJ2-5|.|.|TRBV20-1
CSASTGGGETQYF
TGCAGTGCTAGTACAGGGGGGGGAGAGACCCAGTACTTC
>TRBJ1-1|TRBD1|many|TRBV20-1
CSAGGQGGAEAFF
TGCAGTGCTGGGGGACAGGGGGGAGCTGAAGCTTTCTTT
>TRBJ2-7|.|.|TRBV29-1
CSAYRQDSYEQYF
TGCAGCGCCTATCGACAGGATTCCTACGAGCAGTACTTC
>TRBJ2-5|TRBD2|many|TRBV29-1
CSVEVTSDSSWETQYF
TGCAGCGTTGAAGTAACTAGCGATTCCTCATGGGAGACCCAGTACTTC
>TRBJ1-1|.|few|TRBV5-1
CASSSSQVNTEAFF
TGCGCCAGCAGCTCGAGTCAGGTGAACACTGAAGCTTTCTTT
>TRBJ2-1|.|few|TRBV2
CASSSGRLGQFF
TGTGCCAGCAGTTCCGGCCGCCTAGGGCAGTTCTTC
>TRBJ2-1|.|few|TRBV11-2
CASSLIGPGNEQFF
TGTGCCAGCAGCTTAATTGGGCCTGGGAATGAGCAGTTCTTC
>TRBJ2-5|TRBD2|.|TRBV4-1
CASSQVLFGTSEETQYF
TGCGCCAGCAGCCAAGTTCTGTTTGGGACTAGTGAAGAGACCCAGTACTTC
>TRBJ1-3|.|.|TRBV19
CASSRMADGNTIYF
TGTGCCAGTAGTCGGATGGCAGATGGAAACACCATATATTTT
>TRBJ1-5|.|.|TRBV3-1
CASSPEAGGNQPQHF
TGTGCCAGCAGTCCGGAGGCGGGGGGCAATCAGCCCCAGCATTTT
>TRBJ2-7|TRBD1|few|TRBV10-1
CARISRTGVPYEQYF
TGCGCCAGGATATCTCGGACAGGAGTTCCCTACGAGCAGTACTTC
>TRBJ1-2|.|many|TRBV10-3
CAISDKGDYGYTF
TGTGCCATCAGTGACAAAGGGGACTATGGCTACACCTTC
>TRBJ2-5|TRBD1|many|TRBV6-1
CASSQGQGVAETQYF
TGTGCCAGCAGTCAGGGACAGGGGGTAGCAGAGACCCAGTACTTC
>TRBJ2-1|TRBD2|.|TRBV28
CASLQREARYNEQFF
TGTGCCAGTCTTCAGCGGGAGGCTCGATACAATGAGCAGTTCTTC
>TRBJ2-2|.|few|TRBV29-1
CSVEHEGIAGELFF
TGCAGCGTTGAACATGAGGGGATCGCCGGGGAGCTGTTTTTT
>TRBJ2-3|TRBD2|.|TRBV20-1
CSARLPGLAVTTDTQYF
TGCAGTGCTAGACTACCGGGACTAGCGGTAACCACAGATACGCAGTATTTT
>TRBJ2-3|TRBD1|.|TRBV28
CASSAGGGTDTQYF
TGTGCCAGCAGTGCAGGGGGCGGCACAGATACGCAGTATTTT
>TRBJ2-1|.|few|TRBV6-5
CASSYASSYNEQFF
TGTGCCAGCAGTTACGCTAGCTCCTACAATGAGCAGTTCTTC
>TRBJ2-7|.|many|TRBV7-9
CASSLVGTAYEQYF
TGTGCCAGCAGCTTAGTTGGGACGGCTTACGAGCAGTACTTC
>TRBJ2-3|.|once|TRBV7-3
CASSLRTTQTITDTQYF
TGTGCCAGCAGCCTGAGGACTACCCAAACAATCACAGATACGCAGTATTTT
>TRBJ2-4|.|many|TRBV20-1
CSASFATLAKNIQYF
TGCAGTGCTAGTTTCGCGACTCTAGCCAAAAACATTCAGTACTTC
>TRBJ1-6|.|.|TRBV5-6
CASSSIDQRNNSPLHF
TGTGCCAGCAGCTCAATAGACCAGCGGAATAATTCACCCCTCCACTTT
>TRBJ2-7|.|.|TRBV15
CATSRDGAPYYEQYF
TGTGCCACCAGCAGAGACGGCGCCCCGTACTACGAGCAGTACTTC
>TRBJ2-5|.|.|TRBV20-1
CSARVRGDPRETQYF
TGCAGTGCTAGAGTAAGAGGAGACCCGAGAGAGACCCAGTACTTC
>TRBJ1-1|TRBD1|few|TRBV30
CAWSPGQGDTEAFF
TGTGCCTGGAGTCCGGGACAGGGTGACACTGAAGCTTTCTTT
>TRBJ1-2|.|many|TRBV20-1
CSRGGYGYTF
TGCAGTCGGGGGGGCTATGGCTACACCTTC
>TRBJ1-1|.|.|TRBV7-9
CASSPKRGRVPAFF
TGTGCCAGCAGCCCCAAAAGGGGCAGGGTCCCAGCTTTCTTT
>TRBJ2-7|TRBD2|.|TRBV19
CASKPGLAGGYEQYF
TGTGCCAGTAAGCCGGGACTAGCGGGAGGATACGAGCAGTACTTC
>TRBJ1-5|TRBD1|many|TRBV20-1
CSAGQGGNQPQHF
TGCAGTGCTGGACAGGGGGGCAATCAGCCCCAGCATTTT
>TRBJ2-5|.|many|TRBV20-1
CSARERETQYF
TGCAGTGCTAGAGAGCGGGAGACCCAGTACTTC
>TRBJ1-4|.|.|TRBV6-2/TRBV6-3
CASSGDKSSRLGEKLFF
TGTGCCAGCAGCGGCGACAAGTCCTCCAGGTTGGGGGAAAAACTGTTTTTT
>TRBJ1-1|.|many|TRBV28
CASSTQIEAFF
TGTGCCAGCAGCACCCAGATTGAAGCTTTCTTT
>TRBJ2-4|.|many|TRBV2
CASRALSEVLNIQYF
TGTGCCAGCAGGGCCCTTTCGGAAGTCTTGAACATTCAGTACTTC
>TRBJ2-3|TRBD2|few|TRBV28
CASSLGAGEYF
TGTGCCAGCAGTTTAGGAGCGGGAGAGTATTTT
>TRBJ1-4|TRBD1|many|TRBV2
CASSRDRDEKLFF
TGTGCCAGCAGTAGAGACAGGGATGAAAAACTGTTTTTT
>TRBJ2-1|.|.|TRBV20-1
CSARFRGRYNEQFF
TGCAGTGCTAGATTCCGGGGAAGATACAATGAGCAGTTCTTC
>TRBJ2-5|.|many|TRBV28
CASSFPRSGVYF
TGTGCCAGCAGTTTCCCCCGCTCGGGAGTGTACTTC
>TRBJ2-7|.|many|TRBV3-1
CASSQEDEQYF
TGTGCCAGCAGCCAAGAAGACGAGCAGTACTTC
>TRBJ2-7|TRBD2|.|TRBV6-1
CASRPVTGTSTYEQYF
TGTGCCAGCAGACCAGTCACCGGGACTAGTACCTACGAGCAGTACTTC
>TRBJ2-5|.|.|TRBV18
CASSRDVGETQYF
TGTGCCAGCTCACGGGACGTAGGAGAGACCCAGTACTTC
>TRBJ1-1|.|once|TRBV3-1
CASSRSRMNTEALF
TGTGCCAGCAGCCGCTCCAGGATGAACACTGAAGCTCTCTTT
>TRBJ1-1|TRBD1|many|TRBV2
CASRQQRQGPNTEAFF
TGTGCCAGCAGACAGCAAAGACAGGGCCCCAACACTGAAGCTTTCTTT
>TRBJ1-5|.|.|TRBV19
CASRRRNQPQHF
TGTGCCAGTAGGAGGCGCAATCAGCCCCAGCATTTT
>TRBJ1-2|TRBD1|many|TRBV28
CASSSLGTGQGYTF
TGTGCCAGCAGTTCCCTAGGGACAGGGCAGGGCTACACCTTC